One and the same sample provided the 24 T cell receptor beta chains below, sequenced in a study of regulatory T cells in long-lasting Graves disease. Building the TCR beta libraries relied on iRepertoire HTBI primers, and CDR3 regions underwent Arm-PCR. TCRdb reanalysed the multiplex PCR reads using MiXCR and keeps one entry per CDR3 protein. The table has roughly 500,000 distinct CDR3 sequences, 13% seen once. Time point indicated: newly diagnosed GD, antithyroid drugs for less than 3 months. Isolated PBMC RNA provided the starting material for the TCR library. These data also formed part of another study, on T cells in Graves' hyperthyroidism and ophthalmopathy.

Here the sequenced sample was peripheral blood mononuclear cells (PBMCs), taken at new diagnosis, from a patient treated with antithyroid drugs. Every receptor here comes from a man aged 30 to 39 with Graves disease.

This clonotype appeared many times. The genes are TRBV29-1 and TRBJ2-1; a possible D gene is TRBD2 (5 bases). Trimming stripped 2 bases from V and 6 bases from J, with 20 bases between. Per germline, CDR1 SQVTM and CDR2 ANQGSEA. The CDR3 is made up of 16 amino acids. The CDR3 region is CSVEMKWPIGGNEQFF. In DNA form, the CDR3 reads TGCAGCGTTGAAATGAAGTGGCCAATTGGAGGCAATGAGCAGTTCTTC.

This clonotype was recorded a few times. This chain connects TRBV19 to TRBJ2-2, with 7 bases that match TRBD2. CDR3 length: 16 amino acids. Germline assignment: CDR1 LNHDA and CDR2 SQIVND (reference sequence). V was pared by 4 bases and J by 5 bases, with 10 bases of the junction left unmatched. CDR3 DNA: TGTGCCAGTAGTAAGGGGCTAGCGGAGTTGACCGGGGAGCTGTTTTTT. This encodes CASSKGLAELTGELFF.

This clonotype appeared many times. The V and J genes are TRBV24-1 and TRBJ2-7; 10 bases fit TRBD2. Germline trimming cut 5 bases from V and 5 bases from J; bases unmatched to any gene: 8. Per germline, CDR1 KGHDR and CDR2 SFDVKD. CDR3 length equals 15 residues. For the CDR3, the DNA is TGTGCCACCAGTGCTTCTAGCGGGAGAAGCCACGAGCAGTACTTC. Residues: CATSASSGRSHEQYF.

CDR3 in DNA: TGTGCCAGCACCTCAGGCGGCGCCAACTCTGGAAACACCATATATTTT. Translated, it gives CASTSGGANSGNTIYF. The chain recombines TRBV6-1 with TRBJ1-3; no reliable D call. The CDR3 is made up of 16 amino acids. V was cut by 7 bases and J by 0 bases, with 16 bases left in between. Germline-derived CDR1 and CDR2 are MNHNS and SASEGT.

V and J are TRBV12-3 or TRBV12-4 and TRBJ2-3; the match to TRBD1 covers 9 bases. This CDR3 has 19 amino acids. J was trimmed by 0 bases and V by 5 bases; bases with no gene match: 15. CDR3 amino acids: CASSPTGQGLGPSTDTQYF. The CDR3 region has the DNA TGTGCCAGCAGTCCGACCGGACAGGGGTTGGGACCTAGCACAGATACGCAGTATTTT.

This clonotype was observed a few times. Given a much more abundant clone one base away, this may be a read error. The CDR3, as DNA: TGTGCCAGCAGTTTCCGGCAGCAGAACATTGAAGCTTTCTTT. Translation gives CASSFRQQNIEAFF. The chain recombines TRBV12-3 or TRBV12-4 with TRBJ1-1, with D unresolved. This CDR3 contains 14 residues.

This clonotype was counted ten times or more. The chain links TRBV5-1 to TRBJ2-1; TRBD2 aligns across 12 bases. CDR1 and CDR2 from the germline V gene are SGHRS and YFSETQ. The J segment lost 8 bases and the V segment lost 7 bases, leaving 7 bases of the junction unmatched. This CDR3 is 14 amino acids long. The CDR3 nucleotides are TGCGCCAGCCGACTAGCGGGAGCGGTCCATGAGCAGTTCTTC. Encoded protein: CASRLAGAVHEQFF.

This clonotype occurred a few times. J is TRBJ2-5 and V is TRBV5-1, with 8 bases lining up with TRBD2. V shed 9 bases and J 5 bases; nucleotides not matched to a gene: 12. From germline, CDR1 is SGHRS and CDR2 YFSETQ. This CDR3 has 14 residues. CDR3 bases: TGCGCCACCTCCGGGGGAACGGGAGGGGAGACCCAGTACTTC. Protein: CATSGGTGGETQYF.

Comments on this clonotype: A much larger clone sits a single nucleotide away, making a read error possible. The gene calls are TRBV24-1 and TRBJ2-1, with 13 bases identical to TRBD2. J was trimmed by 10 bases and V by 4 bases; bases with no gene match: 15. This CDR3 has 18 amino acids. Germline CDR1 and CDR2: KGHDR and SFDVKD. The CDR3 loop is CATSDRTGTSGTIYEQFF. CDR3 DNA: TGTGCCACCAGTGACCGCACCGGGACTAGCGGGACCATCTACGAGCAGTTCTTC.

In this sample, this clonotype turned up many times. The V and J genes are TRBV4-2 and TRBJ2-1; D uncertain. The CDR3 contains 13 residues. Germline CDR1 LGHNA, CDR2 YNFKEQ. V lost 4 bases and J 5 bases, leaving 9 bases between the germline ends. The chain's CDR3 is CASSPVADNEQFF. The CDR3 DNA sequence: TGTGCCAGCAGCCCAGTAGCCGACAATGAGCAGTTCTTC.

This clonotype was found a few times. The rearrangement joins TRBV19 to TRBJ2-1; 8 bases align to TRBD2. Germline loops: CDR1 LNHDA, CDR2 SQIVND (reference sequence). CDR3 size: 14 residues. Trimming took 5 bases from V and 7 from J; bases not matched to a gene: 7. The CDR3 region is CASSDTGGGNEQFF. As DNA, the CDR3 is TGTGCCAGTAGTGACACGGGAGGGGGGAATGAGCAGTTCTTC. The entire variable domain, with the rest obtained from reference TRBV19 and TRBJ2-1, is as follows: DGGITQSPKYLFRKEGQNVTLSCEQNLNHDAMYWYRQDPGQGLRLIYYSQIVNDFQKGDIAEGYSVSREKKESFPLTVTSAQKNPTAFYLCASSDTGGGNEQFFGPGTRLTVL.

This rearrangement joins TRBV20-1 to TRBJ2-1; either TRBD1 or TRBD2 may fit D (5 bases each). Between the trimmed V and J ends, which lost 6 bases and 0 bases, there was a span of 12 bases. The CDR3 length is 14 residues. Germline V gene data show CDR1 as DFQATT and CDR2 as SNEGSKA (reference sequence). CDR3 DNA: TGCAGTGCCCGAGGGGATTACTCCTACAATGAGCAGTTCTTC. Amino acid sequence: CSARGDYSYNEQFF.

This clonotype appeared many times. The chain recombines TRBV7-9 with TRBJ2-7; no reliable D call. Germline CDR1 reads SEHNR; CDR2 reads FQNEAQ (reference sequence). The V gene lost 0 bases and the J gene lost 6 bases, with 9 bases spanning the gap. The CDR3 has 13 amino acids. CDR3 protein: CASSLAIGSEQYF. The CDR3 DNA sequence: TGTGCCAGCAGCTTAGCGATCGGAAGCGAGCAGTACTTC.

Ten or more counts support this clonotype. The chain employs TRBV29-1 and TRBJ2-7; 7 bases match TRBD1. The CDR3 is 13 residues long. Germline V CDR1 and CDR2: SQVTM, ANQGSEA. V was clipped by 6 bases and J by 0 bases; unmatched bases: 5. CDR3 region: CSVVQGPSYEQYF. The CDR3 bases are TGCAGCGTCGTACAGGGGCCCTCCTACGAGCAGTACTTC.

This clonotype occurred many times. J is TRBJ2-7 and V is TRBV24-1; a weak D match, TRBD2 (7 bases). The CDR3 has 12 amino acids. The germline V gene has CDR1 KGHDR and CDR2 SFDVKD. Between the trimmed V and J ends, which lost 9 bases and 5 bases, there was a span of 13 bases. The CDR3 reads CATRGGANEQYF. The CDR3 coding sequence is TGTGCCACCCGTGGGGGGGCGAACGAGCAGTACTTC.

The V gene is TRBV29-1, the J gene TRBJ2-1, with a weak D call TRBD2 (6 bases). The V end was cut by 5 bases, the J end by 6 bases, with 20 bases between. The CDR3 has 15 residues. Germline V gene data show CDR1 as SQVTM and CDR2 as ANQGSEA. The CDR3 DNA is TGCAGCGTTCTTGGGACTGCGGGACTCCGCAATGAGCAGTTCTTC. It is translated as CSVLGTAGLRNEQFF.

The chain couples TRBV9 to TRBJ2-6; 7 nucleotides align to TRBD1. CDR1 SGDLS and CDR2 YYNGEE come from the germline V gene. The V and J ends lost 0 bases and 0 bases, in that order; junction bases with no gene match: 3. The length of the CDR3 is 17 residues. The CDR3 region has the DNA TGTGCCAGCAGCGTAGGACAGGGAATCTCTGGGGCCAACGTCCTGACTTTC. Residues: CASSVGQGISGANVLTF.

CDR3 sequence: CASSQGQGAREKLFF. DNA for the CDR3: TGTGCCAGCAGCCAAGGACAGGGGGCGCGAGAAAAACTGTTTTTT. The V and J genes are TRBV3-1 and TRBJ1-4; 10 nucleotides agree with TRBD1. Losses at the gene ends were 1 base for V and 8 bases for J; bases not matched to a gene: 4. CDR1 and CDR2 (germline): LGHDT, YNNKEL (reference sequence). This CDR3 has 15 residues.

This clonotype was observed at least ten times. The rearrangement joins TRBV12-3 or TRBV12-4 to TRBJ1-5; weak D call: TRBD1 (5 bases). CDR3 size: 15 residues. V was cut by 5 bases and J by 0 bases, with 11 bases left in between. The CDR3: CASSPSQGSNQPQHF. CDR3 nucleotides: TGTGCCAGCAGTCCCTCCCAGGGTAGCAATCAGCCCCAGCATTTT.

The chain links TRBV5-1 to TRBJ2-1, with 10 bases identical to TRBD1. Losses at the gene ends were 4 bases for V and 8 bases for J; bases not matched to a gene: 9. Per the germline V gene, CDR1 is SGHRS and CDR2 is YFSETQ. This CDR3 contains 15 residues. CDR3 in amino acids: CASSRTGQGTHEQFF. As DNA, the CDR3 is TGCGCCAGCAGCAGAACGGGACAGGGGACTCATGAGCAGTTCTTC.

This clonotype appeared a few times. The genes are TRBV20-1 and TRBJ1-1; 9 nucleotides agree with TRBD1. V shed 6 bases, J shed 4 bases, and the junction held 9 bases outside the gene matches. The CDR3 runs to 14 residues. CDR1 is DFQATT and CDR2 is SNEGSKA in the germline V gene (reference sequence). This chain's CDR3 is CSAQQGAGTTEAFF. CDR3 coding DNA: TGCAGTGCGCAACAGGGGGCGGGTACCACTGAAGCTTTCTTT.

This clonotype was observed a few times. This rearrangement joins TRBV19 to TRBJ1-5; D gene ambiguous. In germline, CDR1 is LNHDA, CDR2 SQIVND (reference sequence). Trimming took off 7 bases at V and 0 bases at J, with 10 bases between the two ends. This CDR3 contains 14 residues. The CDR3, as DNA: TGTGCCAGTACGGGTCGCTATAGCAATCAGCCCCAGCATTTT. Translating gives CASTGRYSNQPQHF.

In this sample, this clonotype turned up many times. The CDR3 bases are TGCGCCAGCAGCGAGGACGGGTACAATGAGCAGTTCTTC. This encodes CASSEDGYNEQFF. This chain connects TRBV5-1 to TRBJ2-1, with D hard to call. Deletions cut 4 bases from V and 4 bases from J, with 9 bases between. The germline V gene has CDR1 SGHRS and CDR2 YFSETQ. The CDR3 extends over 13 amino acids.

J is TRBJ2-3 and V is TRBV5-5, with 10 bases aligning to TRBD2. The CDR3 runs 14 residues. Trimming at V came to 4 bases and at J to 7 bases, leaving 6 bases not matched to a gene. CDR1 is SGHKS, CDR2 YYEKEE, per germline (reference sequence). CDR3 nucleotide sequence: TGTGCCAGCAGCATCTCTAGCGGGAGTTATACGCAGTATTTT. Translated, it gives CASSISSGSYTQYF.